This passage covers 9 T cell receptor beta chains from one sample sequenced in a study of T cell responses to AZD1222 COVID-19 vaccine. Libraries were prepared by immunoSEQ multiplex PCR; TCRdb keeps only in-frame clonotypes and omits some of them. The profile shows about 120,000 clones, 92% of them singletons. Here the sequenced sample was peripheral blood, taken on day 0 of AZD1222 vaccination. The receptors derive from an adult in good health.

The chain uses TRBV6-5 and TRBJ1-3; 8 bases map to TRBD1. The CDR3 length is 16 residues. The V segment lost 0 bases and the J segment 4 bases; nucleotides outside the gene matches: 5. The V gene's germline CDR1 is MNHEY and CDR2 SVGAGI. For the CDR3, the DNA is TGTGCCAGCAGTTACTCACAGACAGGGGTCGGAAACACCATATATTTT. It encodes CASSYSQTGVGNTIYF.

This clone came up once. The rearrangement links TRBV10-3 to TRBJ2-5; 8 bases fit TRBD2. This CDR3 contains 14 residues. The V and J ends lost 6 bases and 4 bases, in that order; junction bases with no gene match: 7. Germline CDR1 is ENHRY and CDR2 is SYGVKD. CDR3: CAISPGAGVETQYF. In DNA, the CDR3 is TGTGCCATCAGCCCCGGAGCGGGAGTAGAGACCCAGTACTTC.

The V call is TRBV9, the J call TRBJ2-7, with TRBD2 matching over 13 bases. Trimming took 5 bases from V and 3 from J; bases not matched to a gene: 2. CDR1 SGDLS and CDR2 YYNGEE come from the germline V gene. This CDR3 is 14 amino acids long. CDR3 loop: CASSRTSGSYEQYF. The CDR3 bases are TGTGCCAGCAGTCGGACTAGCGGGAGCTACGAGCAGTACTTC.

The V call is TRBV27, the J call TRBJ1-4, with D perhaps matching TRBD1 (5 bases). V shed 5 bases and J shed 4 bases, with 11 bases lying between them. Germline V gene data show CDR1 as MNHEY and CDR2 as SMNVEV (reference sequence). The CDR3 runs 14 residues. CDR3 sequence: CASSPLQVNEKLFF. The CDR3 DNA reads as TGTGCCAGCAGTCCCTTACAGGTTAATGAAAAACTGTTTTTT.

This chain connects TRBV30 to TRBJ1-3; D ambiguous. CDR1 and CDR2 from the germline V gene are GTSNPN and SVGIG (reference sequence). With 6 bases removed from V and 1 base from J, the gap between germline ends came to 10 bases. The CDR3 totals 13 residues. The CDR3 protein is CACLRSSGNTIYF. The DNA of the CDR3 is TGTGCCTGTTTGAGGAGTTCTGGAAACACCATATATTTT.

This clone was detected only once. This chain connects TRBV7-9 to TRBJ1-4, with 10 bases identical to TRBD1. Germline V gene sequence: CDR1 SEHNR, CDR2 FQNEAQ (reference sequence). V trimming: 6 bases; J trimming: 2 bases; junction bases outside the gene matches: 12. The CDR3 consists of 18 residues. The CDR3 bases are TGTGCCAGCAGTTATGGGACAGGGGTTATGACGACTAATGAAAAACTGTTTTTT. Encoded protein: CASSYGTGVMTTNEKLFF.

There are a few counts of this clone. J is TRBJ1-3 and V is TRBV6-5; D is possibly TRBD1 (6 bases). This CDR3 is built from 16 residues. The germline CDR1 and CDR2 sequences are MNHEY and SVGAGI. Trimming cost V 4 bases and J 3 bases, with 16 bases left between them. The CDR3 here is CASSSKHRAYGNTIYF. The CDR3 region has the DNA TGTGCCAGCAGTTCGAAGCACAGGGCGTATGGAAACACCATATATTTT.

This clone was seen only once. V is TRBV9 and J is TRBJ1-2, with D possibly being TRBD1 (6 bases). Germline CDR1 reads SGDLS; CDR2 reads YYNGEE. The V gene lost 0 bases and the J gene lost 5 bases, with 26 bases spanning the gap. The CDR3 sequence is 19 residues long. The CDR3 sequence is CASSVESWGGGADSYGYTF. The CDR3 coding sequence is TGTGCCAGCAGCGTAGAAAGTTGGGGCGGGGGCGCCGATTCTTATGGCTACACCTTC.

The chain couples TRBV3-1 (or the pseudogene TRBV3-2) to TRBJ1-2; D uncertain. The V and J ends lost 1 base and 4 bases respectively, with 13 bases between them. Germline values: CDR1 LGHDT, CDR2 YNNKEL (reference sequence). CDR3 length: 15 residues. The CDR3 spells CASSQVGRTSYGYTF. Written as DNA, the CDR3 is TGTGCCAGCAGCCAAGTAGGCAGGACTAGCTATGGCTACACCTTC.